Judged by abundance, the clone carrying this TCR beta chain is medium-sized (0.01 to 0.1%). Trimming left V 6 bases short and J 3 bases short, with 14 bases between. CDR3 size: 14 residues. Amplification of TRBV12-4/TRBJ1-2 clonotypes used adaptor-ligated barcode primers. TCRdb reprocessed the multiplex PCR reads via MiXCR and lists one record per CDR3 protein. The data contain over a thousand distinct CDR3 sequences, around 21% of them seen just once; the ten biggest clones take up more than 5%. This chain uses TRBV12-3 or TRBV12-4 with TRBJ1-2, with a possible D match to TRBD1 (5 bases). The specimen was naive CD4+ T cells sorted from blood. The subset: naive CD4+ T cells, CD4+CD45RA+CD25-. The sequence was collected from a female donor with breast cancer. The CDR3 bases are TGTGCCAGCAGCCTCGGCCCAGGGTACTATGGCTACACCTTC. It yields the protein CASSLGPGYYGYTF.